The entry below describes one T cell receptor (beta chain). The data stem from a study of blood T cells in healthy people across ages. Together with a sample-barcoded 5' primer, a J-beta primer mix was included in a second PCR lasting about 6 to 11 cycles. TCRdb re-analysed the 5' RACE reads in MiXCR, keeping a single row per CDR3 protein. The data hold more than 700,000 distinct CDR3 sequences, with around half observed a single time. The specimen was blood. The clonotype was recovered from an elderly man in good health.

CDR3 bases: TGCAGTGCCCCCGTTAGCGGGCTGTCCTACAATGAGCAGTTCTTC. Its protein product is CSAPVSGLSYNEQFF. The chain couples TRBV20-1 to TRBJ2-1, with 7 bases aligning to TRBD2. Germline loops: CDR1 DFQATT, CDR2 SNEGSKA (reference sequence). After removal of 6 bases from V and 1 base from J, the junction contained 9 bases not matched to a gene. CDR3 size: 15 residues.